The rows below give T cell receptor beta chains drawn from one sample of a study of blood T cell repertoires in COVID-19. The method was immunoSEQ multiplex PCR; TCRdb's version includes in-frame clones alone and lacks a portion of them. The sample has tens of thousands of clones, about 82% seen once. Sample: peripheral blood. The origin of the receptors is a woman between 65 and 79 years old with active or convalescent COVID-19. Both conserved end residues are part of each CDR3. D genes are given only for firm matches. Clone size is given for some rows only: seen once, a few or many times, or a class if the clone is expanded.

TRBJ2-6 | TRBV19 | - | TRBD1 | CASSGTGTGVFSGANVLTF | TGTGCCAGTAGTGGTACCGGGACAGGGGTATTTTCTGGGGCCAACGTCCTGACTTTC
TRBJ2-3 | TRBV24-1 | - | - | CATSDGATDTQYF | TGTGCCACCAGTGATGGGGCCACAGATACGCAGTATTTT
TRBJ2-4 | TRBV2 | - | TRBD1 | CASSGPGTGGLLAKNIQYF | TGTGCCAGCAGTGGCCCCGGGACAGGGGGTTTGCTGGCCAAAAACATTCAGTACTTC
TRBJ1-5 | TRBV24-1 | - | TRBD1 | CATSEGQRGQPQHF | TGTGCCACCAGCGAGGGACAGCGAGGACAGCCCCAGCATTTT
TRBJ2-7 | TRBV5-1 | - | TRBD1 | CASSLAGGTGGLYEQYF | TGCGCCAGCAGCTTGGCCGGGGGGACAGGGGGCTTGTACGAGCAGTACTTC
TRBJ2-1 | TRBV6-5 | - | TRBD1 | CASSYSVTGGTEQFF | TGTGCCAGCAGTTACTCGGTGACAGGGGGAACTGAGCAGTTCTTC
TRBJ2-7 | TRBV29-1 | - | TRBD1 | CSVEFGTGAYEQYF | TGCAGCGTTGAATTCGGGACAGGGGCCTACGAGCAGTACTTC
TRBJ2-6 | TRBV6-6 | once | - | CASSSQIPVGGSGANVLTF | TGTGCCAGCAGCTCCCAGATCCCGGTGGGAGGCTCTGGGGCCAACGTCCTGACTTTC
TRBJ2-2 | TRBV4-3 | - | - | CASSQEGSLTVGELFF | TGCGCCAGCAGCCAAGAGGGCAGCCTGACGGTGGGGGAGCTGTTTTTT
TRBJ1-2 | TRBV2 | - | TRBD1 | CASTTTTQGQNGYTF | TGTGCCAGCACTACAACCACTCAGGGACAGAATGGCTACACCTTC
TRBJ2-5 | TRBV6-5 | - | - | CASNSLAGRKTQYF | TGTGCCAGCAACTCATTGGCGGGGAGGAAGACCCAGTACTTC
TRBJ1-4 | TRBV28 | - | - | CASSLISKAGEKLFF | TGTGCCAGCAGTTTAATCTCAAAGGCCGGGGAAAAACTGTTTTTT
TRBJ1-2 | TRBV5-8 | - | - | CASSLIPAYGYTF | TGTGCCAGCAGCTTGATCCCAGCGTATGGCTACACCTTC
TRBJ2-3 | TRBV2 | - | - | CASSRQGTDTQYF | TGTGCCAGCAGTCGACAGGGCACAGATACGCAGTATTTT
TRBJ2-1 | TRBV30 | - | - | CAWSVQGARTLRSSYNEQFF | TGTGCCTGGAGTGTACAGGGCGCAAGGACTCTCAGGAGCTCCTACAATGAGCAGTTCTTC
TRBJ2-6 | TRBV9 | - | - | CASSAGSRLSGANVLTF | TGTGCCAGCAGCGCGGGGAGCCGTCTCTCTGGGGCCAACGTCCTGACTTTC
TRBJ1-5 | TRBV5-1 | - | TRBD1 | CASSPGTDSNQPQHF | TGCGCCAGCAGCCCCGGGACAGATAGCAATCAGCCCCAGCATTTT
TRBJ1-2 | TRBV19 | - | - | CASTPVGEIYGYTF | TGTGCCAGTACCCCCGTAGGAGAAATCTATGGCTACACCTTC
TRBJ1-2 | TRBV5-1 | - | TRBD1 | CASSLGDRANYGYTF | TGCGCCAGCAGCTTGGGGGACAGGGCCAACTATGGCTACACCTTC
TRBJ1-4 | TRBV9 | - | TRBD1 | CASSEPVGTGGEKLFF | TGTGCCAGCAGCGAGCCCGTCGGGACAGGGGGTGAAAAACTGTTTTTT
TRBJ2-2 | TRBV19 | - | TRBD1 | CASRGQGSTGELFF | TGTGCCAGTAGGGGACAGGGGAGCACCGGGGAGCTGTTTTTT
TRBJ2-6 | TRBV2 | - | - | CASEMFGVSGANVLTF | TGTGCCAGCGAGATGTTCGGAGTCTCTGGGGCCAACGTCCTGACTTTC
TRBJ1-1 | TRBV6-2/TRBV6-3 | - | - | CASSYSRVTEAFF | TGTGCCAGCAGTTACTCGCGGGTTACTGAAGCTTTCTTT
TRBJ2-1 | TRBV7-2 | - | TRBD2 | CASTPSGGSSYNEQFF | TGTGCCAGCACCCCTAGCGGGGGCTCCTCCTACAATGAGCAGTTCTTC
TRBJ2-1 | TRBV7-9 | - | TRBD2 | CASSTSGGAGNEQFF | TGTGCCAGCAGCACTAGCGGGGGGGCTGGGAATGAGCAGTTCTTC
TRBJ2-3 | TRBV3-1/TRBV3-2 | - | - | CASSRAGTDTQYF | TGTGCCAGCAGCCGGGCAGGGACAGATACGCAGTATTTT
TRBJ1-5 | TRBV5-8 | - | - | CAIALGRGNQPQHF | TGTGCCATCGCCTTAGGCAGGGGCAATCAGCCCCAGCATTTT
TRBJ2-3 | TRBV19 | - | - | CASRLPGDTQYF | TGTGCCAGTAGACTCCCGGGGGATACGCAGTATTTT
TRBJ2-1 | TRBV7-2 | - | TRBD2 | CASSLGGGPNEQFF | TGTGCCAGCAGCTTGGGCGGGGGGCCAAATGAGCAGTTCTTC
TRBJ2-5 | TRBV18 | - | TRBD1 | CASFGTVKETQYF | TGTGCCAGCTTCGGGACAGTCAAAGAGACCCAGTACTTC
TRBJ2-3 | TRBV2 | - | - | CASTDGRGPNTDTQYF | TGTGCCAGCACAGATGGGCGGGGGCCTAACACAGATACGCAGTATTTT
TRBJ2-3 | TRBV2 | - | TRBD1 | CASSVRGRGTTDTQYF | TGTGCCAGCAGTGTGAGGGGCAGGGGGACCACAGATACGCAGTATTTT
TRBJ2-2 | TRBV4-1 | - | TRBD1 | CASSQARFWDRGRGRRAGELFF | TGCGCCAGCAGCCAAGCCAGATTCTGGGACAGGGGGCGGGGAAGGCGTGCCGGGGAGCTGTTTTTT
TRBJ1-1 | TRBV18 | - | - | CASSPWLGANTEAFF | TGTGCCAGCTCACCATGGCTGGGGGCGAACACTGAAGCTTTCTTT
TRBJ1-2 | TRBV18 | - | - | CASSPQTTGHNYGYTF | TGTGCCAGCTCACCTCAAACAACGGGACACAACTATGGCTACACCTTC